This T cell receptor (beta chain) was obtained from a study of OX40 agonist ivuxolimab in advanced cancers. Study information: Eligibility admitted prior anti-PD-1, anti-PD-L1 or anti-CTLA-4 therapy; 30% to 40% had some.

TCRdb's table, derived via immunoSEQ multiplex PCR, lists solely in-frame clones and lacks some. The top ten hold about a quarter of the sample, which has tens of thousands of clones, around 85% seen once. This clone has only a few counts. The V gene's germline CDR1 is SEHNR and CDR2 FQNEAQ (reference sequence). The CDR3 has 17 residues. Trimming cost V 5 bases and J 6 bases; bases outside gene matches: 19. V is TRBV7-9 and J is TRBJ2-7, with 7 bases aligning to TRBD2. This receptor was taken from an adult with an advanced solid tumor such as melanoma, head and neck, liver or kidney cancer. The sequencing here drew on CD4+ or CD8+ T cells sorted from blood, taken in a trial of the OX40 agonist ivuxolimab. CDR3 DNA sequence: TGTGCCAGCAGCCCCACCATGTCAAGCGGGGCTTACGGCGAGCAGTACTTC. As protein: CASSPTMSSGAYGEQYF.